This record looks at one T cell receptor beta chain sequence and its context. This record belongs to a study of control samples from healthy donors and cancer patients. Data came from immunoSEQ multiplex PCR; TCRdb stores just in-frame clones and leaves some out. The sample carries about 92,000 clones, roughly four fifths recorded once. CDR3 length equals 12 residues. Germline CDR1 is WNHNN and CDR2 is SYGVQD (reference sequence). After removal of 4 bases from V and 7 bases from J, the junction contained 0 bases not matched to a gene. This sequence was found in a woman aged 55-69 years in good health. The J gene is TRBJ2-2, the V gene TRBV10-1, with 7 bases lining up with TRBD2. The material sequenced was blood. The CDR3 reads CASSVAGGELFF. The CDR3 DNA is TGCGCCAGCAGTGTAGCGGGCGGGGAGCTGTTTTTT.